A single sample gave rise to the 25 T cell receptor beta chains below, sequenced in a study of T-cell reconstitution after alpha-beta-depleted transplantation in children. Unique molecular identifiers were incorporated during preparation of the TCRbeta library. MiXCR was run by TCRdb on the PCR reads, yielding one entry per CDR3 protein. The data hold 280,000 or so distinct CDR3 sequences, with 9.5% to 13% observed a single time. The sequenced sample was peripheral blood, obtained 180 days after TCRalphabeta/CD19-depleted stem cell transplant. Receptors were obtained from a male patient between 2 and 15 years old who had a stem cell transplant for chronic granulomatous disease, so the T cells may come from the graft donor.

This clonotype appeared many times. The chain carries TRBV28 and TRBJ1-3; 9 bases map to TRBD1. This CDR3 region has 15 residues. Germline CDR1 and CDR2: MDHEN and SYDVKM. After removal of 5 bases from V and 6 bases from J, the junction contained 8 bases not matched to a gene. The CDR3 is CASSPWDRVLNTIYF. The DNA for the CDR3 is TGTGCCAGCAGTCCCTGGGACAGGGTGTTAAACACCATATATTTT.

The genes are TRBV7-2 and TRBJ2-7, with 7 bases identical to TRBD1. The CDR3 has 14 residues. CDR1 is SGHTA and CDR2 is FQGNSA in the germline V gene. J was trimmed by 3 bases and V by 5 bases; bases with no gene match: 7. CDR3 loop: CASSPWTGDYEQYF. As DNA, the CDR3 is TGTGCCAGCAGCCCCTGGACAGGCGACTACGAGCAGTACTTC. The variable domain in full, completed from reference TRBV7-2 and TRBJ2-7, reads GAGVSQSPSNKVTEKGKDVELRCDPISGHTALYWYRQSLGQGLEFLIYFQGNSAPDKSGLPSDRFSAERTGGSVSTLTIQRTQQEDSAVYLCASSPWTGDYEQYFGPGTRLTVT.

The chain has TRBV20-1 and TRBJ2-7, with TRBD2 matching 11 bases. V trimming: 6 bases; J trimming: 3 bases; junction bases outside the gene matches: 1. In germline, CDR1 is DFQATT, CDR2 SNEGSKA (reference sequence). This CDR3 comprises 12 residues. CDR3 bases: TGCAGTGCGGGACTAGCGGTCTACGAGCAGTACTTC. This codes for CSAGLAVYEQYF.

This clonotype appeared many times. The V call is TRBV20-1, the J call TRBJ2-2, with D perhaps matching TRBD2 (6 bases). Germline V CDR1 and CDR2: DFQATT, SNEGSKA (reference sequence). The germline V and J ends were trimmed by 5 bases and 0 bases, with 10 bases remaining between them. CDR3 length equals 14 residues. CDR3 DNA sequence: TGCAGTGCTCGCCGGGACTCGAACACCGGGGAGCTGTTTTTT. Residues: CSARRDSNTGELFF.

The table lists this clonotype with many counts. The V gene is TRBV20-1, the J gene TRBJ2-7; D may be TRBD2 (5 bases). The V gene lost 5 bases and the J gene lost 2 bases, with 10 bases spanning the gap. The CDR3 is 12 residues long. The V gene's germline CDR1 is DFQATT and CDR2 SNEGSKA (reference sequence). This CDR3 reads CSARLRAYEQYF. The CDR3, as DNA: TGCAGTGCTCGACTAAGGGCCTACGAGCAGTACTTC.

In this sample, this clonotype turned up a few times. The CDR3 DNA follows: TGTGCCAGCTCACCGTATGAGCGGAGTCCCGAAGATACGCAGTATTTT. Translation: CASSPYERSPEDTQYF. V gene TRBV18 combines with J gene TRBJ2-3; D perhaps matches TRBD2 (5 bases). Germline V gene data show CDR1 as KGHSH and CDR2 as LQKENI. Trimming removed 3 bases from V and 5 bases from J, with 18 bases in between. The CDR3 has 16 residues.

V is TRBV9 and J is TRBJ2-1, with 9 bases aligning to TRBD1. From germline, CDR1 is SGDLS and CDR2 YYNGEE. There are 16 residues in the CDR3. V lost 0 bases, J lost 1 base, and 2 bases stayed unmatched. CDR3 protein: CASSVGGTGSYNEQFF. The CDR3 nucleotides read TGTGCCAGCAGCGTAGGAGGGACAGGGTCCTACAATGAGCAGTTCTTC.

This clonotype occurred a few times. This sequence joins TRBV6-5 and TRBJ1-5; D may be TRBD1 (5 bases). CDR1 is MNHEY, CDR2 SVGAGI, per germline. Trimming took off 4 bases at V and 0 bases at J, with 16 bases between the two ends. The CDR3 sequence is 17 residues long. The CDR3 DNA follows: TGTGCCAGCAGTTGGGACCCCGGGGGATATAGCAATCAGCCCCAGCATTTT. As protein: CASSWDPGGYSNQPQHF.

About this clonotype: With a much larger clone just one base away, this may be a read error. The V gene is TRBV5-6, the J gene TRBJ2-1; D is undetermined. Looked up from germline, CDR1 is SGHDT and CDR2 is YYEEEE. The CDR3 extends over 13 amino acids. The CDR3 DNA reads TGTGTCAGCAGCTTGATTAGGCCGAGGGAGCAGTTCTTC. Translating it yields CVSSLIRPREQFF.

This clonotype has ten or more counts. The chain has TRBV7-8 and TRBJ2-1; TRBD1 matches at 8 bases. CDR3 length: 14 amino acids. The V segment lost 5 bases and the J segment 7 bases; nucleotides outside the gene matches: 7. Germline CDR1 and CDR2: SGHVS and FQNEAQ. In DNA, the CDR3 is TGTGCCAGCAGCAAACGACAGGGGTTTAATGAGCAGTTCTTC. Translating gives CASSKRQGFNEQFF.

About this clonotype: A much larger clone sits a single nucleotide away, making a read error possible. The V gene is TRBV18, the J gene TRBJ1-1, with D maybe TRBD1 (6 bases). The CDR3 is 15 residues long. CDR1 is KGHSH and CDR2 is LQKENI in the germline V gene. Here the CDR3 reads CARSPLGGGPTEAFF. The CDR3 bases are TGTGCCAGATCACCCCTCGGAGGGGGACCCACTGAAGCTTTCTTT.

This clonotype has a count of ten or more. V usage is TRBV27 and J usage is TRBJ1-5; tentative D call: TRBD1 (5 bases). Trimming cost V 5 bases and J 7 bases, with 18 bases left between them. The CDR3 loop spans 15 amino acids. The V gene's germline CDR1 is MNHEY and CDR2 SMNVEV (reference sequence). For the CDR3, the DNA is TGTGCCAGCAGTCCTGACAGACCCCGTGGGCAGCCCCAGCATTTT. Translation: CASSPDRPRGQPQHF.

This clonotype appeared many times. The V call is TRBV20-1, the J call TRBJ2-1; the D is unclear. CDR1 is DFQATT, CDR2 SNEGSKA, per germline (reference sequence). The germline V and J ends were trimmed by 1 base and 1 base, with 11 bases remaining between them. The CDR3 extends over 15 amino acids. The CDR3 nucleotides read TGCAGTGCTAGAGGGCCTTATACTTCCTACAATGAGCAGTTCTTC. This translates into CSARGPYTSYNEQFF.

As to this clonotype: The junction shows a germline mismatch at one end, possibly a read error. V usage is TRBV5-6 and J usage is TRBJ2-6, with unresolved D. CDR1 is SGHDT, CDR2 YYEEEE, per germline. This CDR3 is built from 17 residues. The CDR3 protein is CAISPDLKVSGANVLTF. The CDR3 nucleotides are TGTGCCATCAGCCCGGATCTTAAGGTCTCTGGGGCCAACGTCCTGACTTTC. Full variable domain (remainder filled in from reference TRBV5-6 and TRBJ2-6): DAGVTQSPTHLIKTRGQQVTLRCSPKSGHDTVSWYQQALGQGPQFIFQYYEEEERQRGNFPDRFSGHQFPNYSSELNVNALLLGDSALYLCAISPDLKVSGANVLTFGAGSRLTVL.

This clonotype was recorded at least ten times. This chain links TRBV7-9 with TRBJ1-6; 8 bases match TRBD1. Germline values: CDR1 SEHNR, CDR2 FQNEAQ (reference sequence). Unmatched junction bases numbered 4, after V lost 6 bases and J lost 6 bases. There are 14 residues in the CDR3. CDR3 coding DNA: TGTGCCAGCAGAGCAACAGGGGGTAATTCACCCCTCCACTTT. The encoded protein is CASRATGGNSPLHF.

This clonotype appeared a few times. V is TRBV18 and J is TRBJ2-1; D remains ambiguous. The CDR3 has 14 residues. Germline lookup yields CDR1 KGHSH and CDR2 LQKENI. Trimming took off 3 bases at V and 9 bases at J, with 15 bases between the two ends. Here the CDR3 reads CASSPSGRTLEQFF. DNA for the CDR3: TGTGCCAGCTCACCCTCCGGGCGCACACTTGAGCAGTTCTTC.

This clonotype has at least ten counts. The chain carries TRBV7-9 and TRBJ2-5, with 8 positions matching TRBD1. The germline V gene has CDR1 SEHNR and CDR2 FQNEAQ (reference sequence). This CDR3 is built from 14 residues. Germline trimming cut 5 bases from V and 1 base from J; bases unmatched to any gene: 3. The CDR3 region has the DNA TGTGCCAGCAGCAGGACAGGGTCCCAAGAGACCCAGTACTTC. Protein: CASSRTGSQETQYF.

This clonotype was seen only a few times. This sequence joins TRBV27 and TRBJ2-1; perhaps TRBD2 as D (5 bases). Per the germline V gene, CDR1 is MNHEY and CDR2 is SMNVEV (reference sequence). V was cut by 8 bases and J by 0 bases, with 17 bases left in between. This CDR3 contains 16 residues. The CDR3, as DNA: TGTGCCAGCTATTGGGTCGGGGTAGCCTCCTACAATGAGCAGTTCTTC. It yields the protein CASYWVGVASYNEQFF.

This clonotype was recorded many times. The rearrangement links TRBV20-1 to TRBJ2-5, with a possible D match to TRBD2 (6 bases). Trimming stripped 2 bases from V and 1 base from J, with 17 bases between. CDR1 DFQATT and CDR2 SNEGSKA come from the germline V gene (reference sequence). The CDR3 totals 16 residues. Here the CDR3 reads CSARPSREIIQETQYF. CDR3 DNA: TGCAGTGCTAGACCCAGCCGGGAGATTATCCAAGAGACCCAGTACTTC.

This clonotype was observed many times. This chain joins TRBV5-1 and TRBJ2-1, with TRBD2 matching 9 bases. CDR1 and CDR2 (germline): SGHRS, YFSETQ. The V gene end was trimmed by 2 bases and the J gene end by 0 bases; junction bases not matched to a gene: 18. The length of the CDR3 is 21 residues. This chain's CDR3 is CASSLLRQGKGGRASYNEQFF. The CDR3 bases are TGCGCCAGCAGCTTACTTCGACAGGGAAAGGGCGGGAGGGCCTCCTACAATGAGCAGTTCTTC.

This clonotype showed up many times. The chain joins TRBV7-2 to TRBJ2-1, with D unclear. V gave up 7 bases and J gave up 0 bases, with 13 bases separating them. This CDR3 contains 15 residues. Germline V gives CDR1 SGHTA, CDR2 FQGNSA. The CDR3 nucleotides read TGTGCCAGCACCCTCGTAGGATCCTCCTACAATGAGCAGTTCTTC. Amino acids: CASTLVGSSYNEQFF.

The chain employs TRBV25-1 and TRBJ2-3; 7 nucleotides align to TRBD2. Germline V CDR1 and CDR2: MGHDK, SYGVNS. CDR3 length: 15 amino acids. Trimming took 2 bases from V and 2 from J; bases not matched to a gene: 4. The CDR3 region is CASSELADSTDTQYF. Here the CDR3 DNA reads TGTGCCAGCAGTGAACTAGCGGACTCCACAGATACGCAGTATTTT. The whole variable domain, filled in from reference TRBV25-1 and TRBJ2-3, reads EADIYQTPRYLVIGTGKKITLECSQTMGHDKMYWYQQDPGMELHLIHYSYGVNSTEKGDLSSESTVSRIRTEHFPLTLESARPSHTSQYLCASSELADSTDTQYFGPGTRLTVL.

This clonotype was observed many times. The rearrangement joins TRBV12-3 or TRBV12-4 to TRBJ2-3, with 10 bases matching TRBD2. The CDR3 length is 15 residues. Trimming removed 6 bases from V and 5 bases from J; junction bases left unmatched: 8. CDR3 amino acids: CASSVRRTSGDTQYF. For the CDR3, the DNA is TGTGCCAGCAGCGTAAGGAGGACTAGCGGAGATACGCAGTATTTT.

This clonotype was detected ten times or more. This CDR3 is CSVADRQGSEQYF. The CDR3 DNA reads as TGCAGCGTTGCAGATAGACAGGGAAGCGAGCAGTACTTC. This chain joins TRBV29-1 and TRBJ2-7; 7 positions match TRBD1. This CDR3 has 13 residues. V shed 4 bases, J shed 6 bases, and the junction held 9 bases outside the gene matches. Germline V gene sequence: CDR1 SQVTM, CDR2 ANQGSEA.

This clonotype appeared a single time. Sequence at one end of the junction differs from germline and may be a read error. This chain joins TRBV4-1 and TRBJ1-5; D not certain. From germline, CDR1 is MGHRA and CDR2 YSYEKL. This CDR3 is built from 21 residues. CDR3 coding DNA: TGCGCCAGCAGCCAAGATCTGTTTGACCGGCACAGCCTCTTTAGCTATCAGCCCCAGCATTTT. Its translation: CASSQDLFDRHSLFSYQPQHF.